These 19 T cell receptor beta chains originate from one sample sequenced in a study of cytomegalovirus exposure and HLA in healthy donors. Data came from immunoSEQ multiplex PCR; TCRdb stores just in-frame clones and leaves some out. This sample has fewer than 150,000 clones, with approximately 80% found just once. Sequencing used PBMCs. These receptors were obtained from a man aged 25-45 years in good health and CMV-seropositive.

The rearrangement uses TRBV7-9 and TRBJ2-1; the D is unclear. The CDR3 has 15 residues. Germline loops: CDR1 SEHNR, CDR2 FQNEAQ (reference sequence). Trimming shortened V by 1 base and J by 7 bases, and 14 bases separated the two germline ends. The CDR3 nucleotides are TGTGCCAGCAGCTTAGTGACACCACATAGTAATGAGCAGTTCTTC. Translation: CASSLVTPHSNEQFF.

The rearrangement links TRBV29-1 to TRBJ2-7; 7 nucleotides line up with TRBD1. The V segment lost 6 bases and the J segment 2 bases; nucleotides outside the gene matches: 4. The CDR3 is made up of 12 amino acids. CDR1 is SQVTM and CDR2 is ANQGSEA in the germline V gene. This chain's CDR3 is CSVVTGPYEQYF. CDR3 coding DNA: TGCAGCGTCGTGACAGGGCCCTACGAGCAGTACTTC.

V is TRBV7-2 and J is TRBJ1-4; D remains unclear. Germline CDR1 is SGHTA and CDR2 is FQGNSA. V lost 4 bases and J 7 bases, leaving 10 bases between the germline ends. The CDR3 runs 13 residues. In DNA, the CDR3 is TGTGCCAGCAGCTCCGGTTTTCTTGAAAAACTGTTTTTT. This gives the protein CASSSGFLEKLFF.

The V and J genes are TRBV18 and TRBJ1-2, with TRBD1 identical over 7 bases. Trimming took 0 bases from V and 8 from J; bases not matched to a gene: 6. CDR1 and CDR2 from the germline V gene are KGHSH and LQKENI. This CDR3 contains 14 residues. DNA of the CDR3: TGTGCCAGCTCACCACCGGGGGACAGACACGGCTACACCTTC. Its translation is CASSPPGDRHGYTF.

The chain links TRBV29-1 to TRBJ1-2; D is ambiguous. V shed 6 bases and J shed 0 bases, with 8 bases lying between them. The CDR3 covers 12 residues. In germline, CDR1 is SQVTM, CDR2 ANQGSEA. The CDR3 is CSVSTSNYGYTF. Written as DNA, the CDR3 is TGCAGCGTCTCAACTTCTAACTATGGCTACACCTTC. Using reference TRBV29-1 and TRBJ1-2 for the parts outside the CDR3, the full variable domain is SAVISQKPSRDICQRGTSLTIQCQVDSQVTMMFWYRQQPGQSLTLIATANQGSEATYESGFVIDKFPISRPNLTFSTLTVSNMSPEDSSIYLCSVSTSNYGYTFGSGTRLTVV.

The chain combines TRBV4-3 with TRBJ2-3; the match to TRBD2 covers 14 bases. The CDR3 loop spans 15 amino acids. With V trimmed by 8 bases and J by 1 base, 2 bases remained unmatched. Looked up from germline, CDR1 is LGHNA and CDR2 is YSLEER. The CDR3 DNA reads as TGCGCCAGCGGGGGACTAGCGGGGGGCACAGATACGCAGTATTTT. It specifies CASGGLAGGTDTQYF.

The chain has TRBV19 and TRBJ1-1; the D is unclear. Trimming took 7 bases from V and 2 from J, leaving 11 bases between them. The CDR3 contains 13 residues. Germline V CDR1 and CDR2: LNHDA, SQIVND (reference sequence). CDR3 loop: CASTIGRNTEAFF. For the CDR3, the DNA is TGTGCCAGTACCATAGGGAGAAACACTGAAGCTTTCTTT.

Only one count was recorded for this clone. V gene TRBV5-1 combines with J gene TRBJ2-2; TRBD2 agrees at 8 bases. The CDR3 has 15 residues. The J segment lost 4 bases and the V segment lost 5 bases, leaving 7 bases of the junction unmatched. Germline V gives CDR1 SGHRS, CDR2 YFSETQ. Here the CDR3 DNA reads TGCGCCAGCAGATCAGGGGCGGGAGGCACCGGGGAGCTGTTTTTT. Protein: CASRSGAGGTGELFF.

The CDR3 DNA follows: TGTGCCAGCAGTGAAAGACAGGGTTTCGCTGAAGCTTTCTTT. Translated, it gives CASSERQGFAEAFF. The V call is TRBV25-1, the J call TRBJ1-1; TRBD1 matches at 7 bases. Germline assignment: CDR1 MGHDK and CDR2 SYGVNS. This CDR3 has 14 residues. The V and J ends lost 2 bases and 6 bases, in that order; junction bases with no gene match: 6.

This chain uses TRBV6-1 with TRBJ1-5; D unresolved. This CDR3 has 12 amino acids. Germline V lookup: CDR1 MNHNS, CDR2 SASEGT. V was trimmed by 5 bases and J by 7 bases, leaving 9 bases between them. The chain's CDR3 is CASSKDNQPQHF. DNA of the CDR3: TGTGCCAGCAGTAAAGACAACCAGCCCCAGCATTTT.

Worth noting for this clone: A read error may produce the germline difference seen at one junction end. The gene calls are TRBV30 and TRBJ2-1; 11 nucleotides line up with TRBD2. Germline CDR1 and CDR2: GTSNPN and SVGIG (reference sequence). The CDR3 loop spans 11 amino acids. CDR3 sequence (DNA): TGTGCCTGGAGTATAGCGGGAGGGCCCCTCTTC. Translation: CAWSIAGGPLF. Full variable domain (outside the CDR3, taken from reference TRBV30 and TRBJ2-1): SQTIHQWPATLVQPVGSPLSLECTVEGTSNPNLYWYRQAAGRGLQLLFYSVGIGQISSEVPQNLSASRPQDRQFILSSKKLLLSDSGFYLCAWSIAGGPLFGPGTRLTVL.

This sequence joins TRBV4-2 and TRBJ2-4; 7 bases agree with TRBD2. The CDR3 has 17 residues. The ends lost 1 base at V and 0 bases at J; junction bases unmatched: 6. From germline, CDR1 is LGHNA and CDR2 YNFKEQ. The CDR3: CASSQATSRLAKNIQYF. CDR3 coding DNA: TGTGCCAGCAGCCAAGCGACTAGCAGACTAGCCAAAAACATTCAGTACTTC.

The J gene is TRBJ1-5, the V gene TRBV11-2; 8 bases match TRBD1. CDR1 SGHAT and CDR2 FQNNGV come from the germline V gene. The CDR3 loop spans 14 amino acids. J lost 6 bases, V lost 6 bases, and 7 bases had no gene match. The CDR3 here is CASSYGQGRQPQHF. The CDR3 DNA sequence: TGTGCCAGCAGTTATGGACAGGGACGTCAGCCCCAGCATTTT.

The rearrangement joins TRBV7-3 to TRBJ2-2; 9 nucleotides line up with TRBD2. Germline loops: CDR1 SGHTA, CDR2 FQGTGA. V lost 4 bases, J lost 2 bases, and 5 bases stayed unmatched. The CDR3 is 16 amino acids. In nucleotides, the CDR3 is TGTGCCAGCAGCTCCTGGACTAGCGCTAACACCGGGGAGCTGTTTTTT. Protein: CASSSWTSANTGELFF.

The chain carries TRBV19 and TRBJ1-6, with TRBD1 identical over 8 bases. CDR3 length equals 14 residues. V lost 6 bases to trimming and J lost 7 bases; unmatched junction nucleotides: 5. Germline V gives CDR1 LNHDA, CDR2 SQIVND (reference sequence). The DNA for the CDR3 is TGTGCCAGTAGACCGGGACAGGAAAATTCACCCCTCCACTTT. Its protein product is CASRPGQENSPLHF.

This chain links TRBV12-1 with TRBJ2-7; TRBD1 is taken as the D call from the table, unchecked against the DNA. TRBV12-1 is a documented pseudogene. This CDR3 is 13 amino acids long. CDR3 residues: CASSSLGLYEQYF. The CDR3 nucleotides read TGTGCCAGCAGCTCATTGGGGCTCTACGAGCAGTACTTC.

This chain connects TRBV4-1 to TRBJ2-5; the match to TRBD2 covers 14 bases. This CDR3 contains 17 residues. Trimming took 2 bases from V and 0 from J; bases not matched to a gene: 2. CDR1 MGHRA and CDR2 YSYEKL come from the germline V gene. The CDR3 region is CASSQRTSGGYQETQYF. The CDR3, as DNA: TGCGCCAGCAGCCAAAGGACTAGCGGGGGGTACCAAGAGACCCAGTACTTC.

This clone was recorded only once. The genes are TRBV6-1 and TRBJ1-2, with a weak D call TRBD1 (6 bases). This CDR3 is built from 12 residues. Trimming stripped 8 bases from V and 11 bases from J, with 18 bases between. The V gene's germline CDR1 is MNHNS and CDR2 SASEGT. The CDR3: CASPERAGEYTF. CDR3 DNA: TGTGCCAGCCCGGAGAGGGCAGGGGAATACACCTTC.

This rearrangement joins TRBV19 to TRBJ2-2; 12 bases are a match to TRBD2. The ends lost 3 bases at V and 5 bases at J; junction bases unmatched: 4. The CDR3 has 16 residues. CDR1 and CDR2 (germline): LNHDA, SQIVND (reference sequence). DNA of the CDR3: TGTGCCAGTAGTATCTCTAGCGGGGGGGGGACCGGGGAGCTGTTTTTT. Translating gives CASSISSGGGTGELFF.